These 11 T cell receptor beta chains came from one sample sequenced in a study of blood T cell repertoires in COVID-19. Profiling relied on immunoSEQ multiplex PCR, and the TCRdb table lists in-frame clones only, not all of them. The data show roughly 130,000 clones, roughly 90% seen once. Sequenced sample: peripheral blood. Receptors were obtained from a man between 60 and 70 years old with COVID-19, enrolled during active disease.

This chain links TRBV6-5 with TRBJ1-1; TRBD1 agrees at 11 bases. This CDR3 contains 15 residues. V lost 5 bases, J lost 4 bases, and 6 bases stayed unmatched. From germline, CDR1 is MNHEY and CDR2 SVGAGI. The CDR3: CASSNPGTGGTEAFF. DNA of the CDR3: TGTGCCAGCAGTAATCCCGGGACAGGGGGCACTGAAGCTTTCTTT.

The chain carries TRBV6-5 and TRBJ2-1, with TRBD2 identical over 8 bases. Losses at the gene ends were 7 bases for V and 4 bases for J; bases not matched to a gene: 9. The CDR3 consists of 15 residues. Per germline, CDR1 MNHEY and CDR2 SVGAGI. In nucleotides, the CDR3 is TGTGCCAGCATTGGCCCGGGACTAGGTTACAATGAGCAGTTCTTC. It is translated as CASIGPGLGYNEQFF.

The rearrangement links TRBV19 to TRBJ1-1; no clear D. Trimming removed 7 bases from V and 3 bases from J, with 15 bases in between. Per the germline V gene, CDR1 is LNHDA and CDR2 is SQIVND (reference sequence). The CDR3 is made up of 14 amino acids. CDR3 DNA sequence: TGTGCCAGTACTCGCCTCGAGTTCGACACTGAAGCTTTCTTT. Its translation is CASTRLEFDTEAFF.

The V gene is TRBV5-6, the J gene TRBJ2-2, with D tentatively TRBD1 (5 bases). V gave up 5 bases and J gave up 4 bases, with 9 bases separating them. The CDR3 runs 13 residues. Germline CDR1 is SGHDT and CDR2 is YYEEEE. The CDR3 reads CASSADSTGELFF. The CDR3 DNA follows: TGTGCCAGCAGTGCTGACAGCACCGGGGAGCTGTTTTTT.

CDR3 DNA: TGTGCCAGCAGTGCCGGGACAGGGCCAGATACGCAGTATTTT. Protein sequence: CASSAGTGPDTQYF. The V gene is TRBV9, the J gene TRBJ2-3; 9 nucleotides agree with TRBD1. Germline V CDR1 and CDR2: SGDLS, YYNGEE. The ends lost 5 bases at V and 4 bases at J; junction bases unmatched: 5. This CDR3 region has 14 residues.

The rearrangement uses TRBV28 and TRBJ1-1; D is uncertain. With 4 bases removed from V and 1 base from J, the gap between germline ends came to 7 bases. The CDR3 covers 13 residues. The germline V gene has CDR1 MDHEN and CDR2 SYDVKM. The DNA for the CDR3 is TGTGCCAGCAGTTGGTCGGGGAACACTGAAGCTTTCTTT. Amino acid sequence: CASSWSGNTEAFF.

This CDR3 is CASSQGVGTGNTQYF. The DNA for the CDR3 is TGCGCCAGCAGCCAAGGGGTCGGGACAGGGAACACGCAGTATTTT. V and J are TRBV4-1 and TRBJ2-3; 9 positions match TRBD1. The CDR3 runs to 15 residues. With V trimmed by 1 base and J by 9 bases, 8 bases remained unmatched. In germline, CDR1 is MGHRA, CDR2 YSYEKL.

The sample holds a few counts of this clone. Different DNA sequences within this sample yield the same CDR3. The genes are TRBV10-3 and TRBJ1-3; 7 nucleotides align to TRBD1. V was pared by 3 bases and J by 3 bases, with 2 bases of the junction left unmatched. There are 14 residues in the CDR3. The germline gives CDR1 ENHRY, CDR2 SYGVKD. The DNA for the CDR3 is TGTGCCATCAGTGAACAGGGGAGTGGAAACACCATATATTTT. This codes for CAISEQGSGNTIYF.

This clone is a singleton in its sample. The chain is built from TRBV28 and TRBJ2-1; TRBD2 might be the D (5 bases). Between the trimmed V and J ends, which lost 6 bases and 5 bases, there was a span of 11 bases. The length of the CDR3 is 13 residues. In germline, CDR1 is MDHEN, CDR2 SYDVKM. CDR3 sequence: CASSPLGDNEQFF. The CDR3 DNA is TGTGCCAGCAGCCCCCTCGGGGACAATGAGCAGTTCTTC.

A note on this clone: The sample has other DNA sequences that encode this CDR3 too. The chain employs TRBV5-5 and TRBJ1-3; TRBD1 matches 7 bases. Germline V gene data show CDR1 as SGHKS and CDR2 as YYEKEE (reference sequence). The J segment lost 7 bases and the V segment lost 4 bases, leaving 8 bases of the junction unmatched. This CDR3 comprises 14 residues. This CDR3 is CASSLDRDPNTIYF. CDR3 bases: TGTGCCAGCAGCCTAGACAGGGACCCGAACACCATATATTTT.

The chain couples TRBV3-1 (or the pseudogene TRBV3-2) to TRBJ2-1; D not resolved. V lost 4 bases and J lost 4, with 11 bases in between. The CDR3 contains 14 residues. Germline V lookup: CDR1 LGHDT, CDR2 YNNKEL (reference sequence). The CDR3 sequence is CASSPLPRYNEQFF. In DNA form, the CDR3 reads TGTGCCAGCAGCCCGCTGCCCAGGTACAATGAGCAGTTCTTC.